This TCR beta chain originates from a study of cytomegalovirus exposure and HLA in healthy donors. Overall study context: From donors who were HLA-typed, an early data release held 80 million or so unique TCRs.

PCR was performed using 60 Vbeta and 13 Jbeta primers. Clones were read by immunoSEQ multiplex PCR, and TCRdb kept only the in-frame ones, dropping some. In total, the table holds roughly 75,000 clones. CDR1 and CDR2 (germline): SGDLS, YYNGEE. CDR3 size: 14 residues. V dropped 3 bases and J dropped 3; count of bases not matched to a gene: 5. The sequencing sample was made of PBMCs. The chain carries TRBV9 and TRBJ2-7, with 8 bases that match TRBD2. This TCR was sampled from a boy under 18 in good health and CMV-seronegative. CDR3 sequence reads: CASSAFSGNYEQYF. For the CDR3, the DNA is TGTGCCAGCAGCGCCTTTAGCGGGAACTACGAGCAGTACTTC.